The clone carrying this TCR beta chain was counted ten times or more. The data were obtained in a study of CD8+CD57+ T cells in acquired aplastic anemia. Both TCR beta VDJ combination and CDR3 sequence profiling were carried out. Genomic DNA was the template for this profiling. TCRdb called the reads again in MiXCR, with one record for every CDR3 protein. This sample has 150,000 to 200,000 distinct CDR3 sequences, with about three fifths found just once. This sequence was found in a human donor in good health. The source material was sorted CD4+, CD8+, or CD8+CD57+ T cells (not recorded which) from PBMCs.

The CDR3 here is CASSWGQYNEKLFF. The DNA for the CDR3 is TGTGCCAGCAGCTGGGGACAGTATAATGAAAAACTGTTTTTT. The chain carries TRBV12-3 or TRBV12-4 and TRBJ1-4; TRBD1 aligns across 7 bases. The CDR3 has 14 residues. J was trimmed by 4 bases and V by 6 bases; bases with no gene match: 5.